This T cell receptor beta chain was obtained from a study of T cell responses to AZD1222 COVID-19 vaccine. Study findings and constraints: Just six AZD1222 recipients tested seropositive at baseline. Sampling captured repertoires only after the peak T cell response. Nearly half of spike-specific TCRs reportedly target variant regions that are unmutated in the B.1.351 and B.1.1.7 variants.

Libraries were prepared by immunoSEQ multiplex PCR; TCRdb keeps only in-frame clonotypes and omits some of them. Of around 200,000 clones in the sample, approximately 92% were seen once. Concerning this clone itself: Its antigen is currently unknown.

The sample here was peripheral blood, taken 28 days after the second dose of the MenACWY control vaccine. The receptor's source is an adult who received the MenACWY meningococcal vaccine as a control.

As DNA, the CDR3 is TGTGCCAGCACCCATCATACGGGGGGGATCACTGAAGCTTTCTTT. It encodes CASTHHTGGITEAFF. The chain links TRBV5-4 to TRBJ1-1; tentatively, D is TRBD1 (5 bases). Germline V CDR1 and CDR2: SGHNT, YYREEE (reference sequence). V lost 6 bases to trimming and J lost 4 bases, with 19 bases between them. This CDR3 comprises 15 residues.